Presented here are 20 T cell receptor beta chains from one specimen sequenced in a study of CD8+CD57+ T cells in acquired aplastic anemia. It was genomic DNA that served as the template for profiling TCR beta VDJ and CDR3. TCRdb analysed the reads with MiXCR anew, one entry per CDR3 protein. The sample has approximately 170,000 distinct CDR3 sequences, less than 60% seen once. Previously, flow cytometry had revealed CD8+CD57+ cell expansion in the patients chosen for sequencing. The sequencing sample was made of sorted CD4+, CD8+, or CD8+CD57+ T cells (not recorded which) from PBMCs. These receptors all stem from a human donor with aplastic anemia.

The table lists this clonotype with many counts. This rearrangement joins TRBV7-2 to TRBJ1-1, with D perhaps matching TRBD1 (5 bases). V shed 5 bases and J shed 1 base, with 14 bases lying between them. Per germline, CDR1 SGHTA and CDR2 FQGNSA. The CDR3 consists of 15 residues. The CDR3 DNA follows: TGTGCCAGCAGCCGCCCAGACAGACCGAACACTGAAGCTTTCTTT. The encoded protein is CASSRPDRPNTEAFF.

There are a few counts of this clonotype. The chain uses TRBV9 and TRBJ2-5; D ambiguous. Germline V gene lookup returns CDR1 SGDLS and CDR2 YYNGEE. V dropped 1 base and J dropped 5 bases, with 3 bases sitting between them. CDR3 length: 11 amino acids. The CDR3 loop is CASSVSETQYF. The DNA of the CDR3 is TGTGCCAGCAGCGTATCGGAGACCCAGTACTTC.

The rearrangement uses TRBV14 and TRBJ1-1, with D perhaps matching TRBD1 (5 bases). V was pared by 4 bases and J by 0 bases, with 9 bases between. CDR3 length: 14 amino acids. Per germline, CDR1 SGHDN and CDR2 FVKESK. Here the CDR3 DNA reads TGTGCCAGCAGCCCGGGACTGCTGAACACTGAAGCTTTCTTT. Its protein product is CASSPGLLNTEAFF.

As to this clonotype: A much larger clone lies one base from this, so it may be a read error. This CDR3 fails to terminate in the conserved phenylalanine or tryptophan, so it likely reflects a read error. The gene calls are TRBV4-2 and TRBJ2-3, with D possibly being TRBD1 or TRBD2 (6 bases each). Germline CDR1 reads LGHNA; CDR2 reads YNFKEQ. V was trimmed by 8 bases and J by 2 bases, leaving 17 bases between them. The CDR3 is 15 residues long. DNA for the CDR3: TGTGCCAGCCAAGGAAGGGGGGCGGACACAGATACGCAGTATCTT. Protein sequence: CASQGRGADTDTQYL.

This rearrangement joins TRBV7-7 to TRBJ2-7; D unclear. This CDR3 spans 14 amino acids. Germline values: CDR1 SSHAT, CDR2 FNYEAQ (reference sequence). The DNA of the CDR3 is TGTGCCAGCAGCCAGAGGCTATCCTCCCACGAGCAGTACGTC. It yields the protein CASSQRLSSHEQYV.

The J gene is TRBJ2-3, the V gene TRBV29-1, with a possible D match to TRBD2 (5 bases). Trimming pared 4 bases from V and 4 bases from J, leaving 9 bases between. This CDR3 region has 12 residues. CDR1 and CDR2 (germline): SQVTM, ANQGSEA. CDR3: CSVVGGPDTQYF. The CDR3 nucleotides read TGCAGCGTTGTAGGCGGGCCAGATACGCAGTATTTT.

This clonotype came up a few times. For the CDR3, the DNA is TGTGCCAGCAGGGAACAGGGGGCGGGTGGCTACACCTTC. It yields the protein CASREQGAGGYTF. The V gene is TRBV2, the J gene TRBJ1-2; 9 bases fit TRBD1. The CDR3 is 13 residues long. The trim removed 6 bases at V and 7 bases at J, leaving 6 bases unmatched. The germline V gene encodes CDR1 SNHLY and CDR2 FYNNEI.

This clonotype was seen many times. This chain uses TRBV2 with TRBJ2-5, with D tentatively TRBD2 (6 bases). CDR3 size: 14 residues. The V end lost 8 bases, the J end lost 7 bases, and 20 bases lay between the germline ends. Germline values: CDR1 SNHLY, CDR2 FYNNEI. The CDR3 loop reads CASRDSASIWTQYF. CDR3 sequence (DNA): TGTGCCAGCCGGGACTCCGCCTCTATTTGGACCCAGTACTTC.

This clonotype was found a few times. V usage is TRBV2 and J usage is TRBJ2-5; D might be TRBD1 (6 bases). With 2 bases removed from V and 3 bases from J, the gap between germline ends came to 10 bases. The length of the CDR3 is 14 residues. Germline V gene sequence: CDR1 SNHLY, CDR2 FYNNEI. The CDR3 reads CASSEFRTEETQYF. The CDR3 DNA reads TGTGCCAGCAGTGAATTTAGGACAGAAGAGACCCAGTACTTC.

The V call is TRBV29-1, the J call TRBJ2-2; the D gene could be TRBD1 or TRBD2 (5 bases each). This CDR3 spans 13 amino acids. Germline values: CDR1 SQVTM, CDR2 ANQGSEA. V lost 6 bases and J 5 bases, leaving 13 bases between the germline ends. CDR3 amino acids: CSVRDHGTGELFF. DNA of the CDR3: TGCAGCGTCCGGGACCACGGTACCGGGGAGCTGTTTTTT.

The chain employs TRBV19 and TRBJ2-3; TRBD1 matches 7 bases. This CDR3 is built from 14 residues. Looked up from germline, CDR1 is LNHDA and CDR2 is SQIVND (reference sequence). V lost 5 bases and J lost 5; bases outside the gene matches: 7. CDR3 DNA: TGTGCCAGTAGTTGGAGGCAGGGGGAAGATACGCAGTATTTT. Translating gives CASSWRQGEDTQYF.

V usage is TRBV6-1 and J usage is TRBJ2-1; TRBD1 matches 12 bases. This CDR3 is 14 amino acids long. The trim removed 5 bases at V and 10 bases at J, leaving 6 bases unmatched. Germline V gene sequence: CDR1 MNHNS, CDR2 SASEGT. The CDR3 sequence: CASSWDRGPDEQFF. The CDR3 region has the DNA TGTGCCAGCAGTTGGGACAGGGGGCCAGACGAGCAGTTCTTC.

This clonotype has only a few counts. The CDR3 DNA follows: TGTGCCAGCACCGGTGGGTGGGGGGCCTTCGATCGTAGCAATCAGCCCCAGCATTTT. Translating it yields CASTGGWGAFDRSNQPQHF. The V call is TRBV27, the J call TRBJ1-5, with a weak D call TRBD1 (6 bases). This CDR3 has 19 residues. Germline lookup yields CDR1 MNHEY and CDR2 SMNVEV (reference sequence). Trimming removed 7 bases from V and 0 bases from J, with 25 bases in between.

This clonotype was found many times. The chain links TRBV7-9 to TRBJ1-2; possibly TRBD1 for D (5 bases). This CDR3 has 15 residues. Germline assignment: CDR1 SEHNR and CDR2 FQNEAQ (reference sequence). Trimming cost V 2 bases and J 6 bases, with 16 bases left between them. CDR3 protein: CASSLRQSASDGYTF. The CDR3 coding sequence is TGTGCCAGCAGCTTACGACAGTCCGCTTCCGATGGCTACACCTTC.

The chain is built from TRBV25-1 and TRBJ2-7, with a possible D match to TRBD1 (6 bases). Germline V gene sequence: CDR1 MGHDK, CDR2 SYGVNS. V lost 1 base, J lost 1 base, and 17 bases lay in between. The CDR3 is 17 residues long. The CDR3 reads CASSESGGSGLSYEQYF. In DNA form, the CDR3 reads TGTGCCAGCAGTGAATCTGGGGGCAGTGGACTTTCCTACGAGCAGTACTTC.

In this sample, this clonotype turned up a few times. This clone may be a read error of a much larger clone one base away. V usage is TRBV7-8 and J usage is TRBJ1-4; 8 bases map to TRBD1. Germline V gene sequence: CDR1 SGHVS, CDR2 FQNEAQ. CDR3 size: 16 residues. The trim removed 3 bases at V and 4 bases at J, leaving 7 bases unmatched. CDR3 sequence (DNA): TGTGCCAGCAGCTTGAGGACAGGGACAAATAATGAAAAACTGTTTTTT. Its protein is CASSLRTGTNNEKLFF.

V gene TRBV10-3 combines with J gene TRBJ2-1; 10 nucleotides align to TRBD1. Germline loops: CDR1 ENHRY, CDR2 SYGVKD. V lost 6 bases and J lost 8; bases outside the gene matches: 4. The CDR3 has 13 residues. CDR3 amino acids: CAISRDRGHEQFF. The CDR3 bases are TGTGCCATCAGCCGGGACAGGGGCCATGAGCAGTTCTTC.

This clonotype has ten or more counts. J is TRBJ2-2 and V is TRBV11-3, with D hard to call. Germline assignment: CDR1 SGHNT and CDR2 YENEEA. There are 14 residues in the CDR3. Deletions cut 5 bases from V and 4 bases from J, with 11 bases between. CDR3: CASSPPGPTGELFF. For the CDR3, the DNA is TGTGCCAGCAGCCCTCCCGGGCCCACCGGGGAGCTGTTTTTT.

The sample holds many counts of this clonotype. The genes are TRBV4-2 and TRBJ2-7; TRBD1 aligns across 7 bases. J was trimmed by 4 bases and V by 3 bases; bases with no gene match: 12. In germline, CDR1 is LGHNA, CDR2 YNFKEQ. This CDR3 region has 16 residues. The DNA of the CDR3 is TGTGCCAGCAGCCACATAGGGACAGCCAACGTATACGAGCAGTACGTC. Translated, it gives CASSHIGTANVYEQYV.

This clonotype occurred many times. The junction shows a germline mismatch at one end, possibly a read error. The genes are TRBV4-2 and TRBJ1-2; D gene uncertain. Germline-derived CDR1 and CDR2 are LGHNA and YNFKEQ. The CDR3 runs to 15 residues. The CDR3: CASSQDLKVNHGYTF. The CDR3 DNA sequence: TGTGCCAGCAGCCAAGATTTGAAGGTTAACCATGGCTACACCTTC.